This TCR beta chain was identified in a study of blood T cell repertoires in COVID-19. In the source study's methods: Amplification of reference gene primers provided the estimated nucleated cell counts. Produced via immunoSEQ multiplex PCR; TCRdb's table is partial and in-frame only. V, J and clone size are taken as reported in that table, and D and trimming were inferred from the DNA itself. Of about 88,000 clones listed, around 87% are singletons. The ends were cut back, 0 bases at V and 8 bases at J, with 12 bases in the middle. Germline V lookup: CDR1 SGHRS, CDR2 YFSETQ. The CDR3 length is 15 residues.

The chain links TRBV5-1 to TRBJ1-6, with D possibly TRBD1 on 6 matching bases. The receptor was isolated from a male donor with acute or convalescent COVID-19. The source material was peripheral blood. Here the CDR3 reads CASSLAGDGDSPLHF. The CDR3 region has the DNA TGCGCCAGCAGCTTGGCAGGGGATGGGGATTCACCCCTCCACTTT.